Each of the 12 T cell receptor beta chains below was sequenced from the same sample in a study of cytomegalovirus exposure and HLA in healthy donors. The PCR employed 60 Vbeta primers together with 13 Jbeta primers. Libraries were prepared by immunoSEQ multiplex PCR; TCRdb keeps only in-frame clonotypes and omits some of them. The sample includes around 140,000 clones, 70% to 90% of them seen just once. The material sequenced was PBMCs. The receptors come from a man aged 40-49 years in good health and CMV-seronegative.

The chain uses TRBV4-2 and TRBJ1-4, with D possibly being TRBD1 (5 bases). Germline V gene lookup returns CDR1 LGHNA and CDR2 YNFKEQ. The CDR3 sequence is 16 residues long. V lost 3 bases to trimming and J lost 7 bases, with 18 bases between them. The CDR3 DNA follows: TGTGCCAGCAGCCACCTATGGGGTCCCGGGGGTGAAAAACTGTTTTTT. This sequence encodes CASSHLWGPGGEKLFF.

V gene TRBV7-8 combines with J gene TRBJ2-7; tentatively, D is TRBD2 (7 bases). Trimming stripped 6 bases from V and 4 bases from J, with 19 bases between. Germline V gene lookup returns CDR1 SGHVS and CDR2 FQNEAQ. This CDR3 has 15 residues. The CDR3 loop is CASRPRTGGGYEQYF. The CDR3 nucleotides are TGTGCCAGCAGACCACGTACGGGGGGCGGGTACGAGCAGTACTTC.

The chain employs TRBV9 and TRBJ2-2; possibly TRBD1 for D (6 bases). CDR3 length: 15 residues. V was pared by 2 bases and J by 3 bases, with 11 bases between. Germline loops: CDR1 SGDLS, CDR2 YYNGEE. CDR3 in amino acids: CASSVSQGYTGELFF. The DNA of the CDR3 is TGTGCCAGCAGCGTCTCACAGGGTTACACCGGGGAGCTGTTTTTT.

This chain joins TRBV7-3 and TRBJ2-2; perhaps TRBD2 as D (5 bases). V lost 3 bases, J lost 5 bases, and 10 bases lay in between. CDR1 SGHTA and CDR2 FQGTGA come from the germline V gene. The CDR3 covers 14 residues. The CDR3 loop is CASSFERTTGELFF. CDR3 DNA sequence: TGTGCCAGCAGCTTCGAAAGGACTACCGGGGAGCTGTTTTTT.

V and J are TRBV28 and TRBJ2-5; 13 bases match TRBD2. The J call is in doubt because the DNA end fits TRBJ2-7 better. Germline CDR1 MDHEN, CDR2 SYDVKM. This CDR3 spans 15 amino acids. In DNA, the CDR3 is TGTGCCAGCATTCCGACTAGCGGGGGGTCCTACGAGCAGTACTTC. Protein sequence: CASIPTSGGSYEQYF.

The V call is TRBV20-1, the J call TRBJ2-5, with D possibly TRBD1 on 5 matching bases. The V end was cut by 7 bases, the J end by 0 bases, with 6 bases between. The V gene's germline CDR1 is DFQATT and CDR2 SNEGSKA (reference sequence). The CDR3 length is 11 residues. CDR3 amino acids: CSVQDQETQYF. CDR3 nucleotides: TGCAGTGTACAGGACCAAGAGACCCAGTACTTC.

V gene TRBV2 combines with J gene TRBJ1-2; possibly TRBD1 for D (5 bases). Germline loops: CDR1 SNHLY, CDR2 FYNNEI. The CDR3 loop spans 16 amino acids. V gave up 2 bases and J gave up 2 bases, with 15 bases separating them. The CDR3 is CASSELSQDTNYGYTF. The CDR3 coding sequence is TGTGCCAGCAGTGAACTGAGTCAGGACACAAACTATGGCTACACCTTC.

CDR3 coding DNA: TGTGCCAGCAGCTCTGGGCGGGCTGAGCAGTTCTTC. Its translation: CASSSGRAEQFF. The chain uses TRBV7-6 and TRBJ2-1; D is possibly TRBD2 (5 bases). The CDR3 is 12 residues long. Germline V gene lookup returns CDR1 SGHVS and CDR2 FNYEAQ. Trimming took 4 bases from V and 9 from J, leaving 10 bases between them.

This clone was observed once. The rearrangement links TRBV29-1 to TRBJ1-2, with 10 nucleotides matching TRBD1. The CDR3 extends over 12 amino acids. Per the germline V gene, CDR1 is SQVTM and CDR2 is ANQGSEA. With V trimmed by 6 bases and J by 7 bases, 5 bases remained unmatched. The CDR3 bases are TGCAGCGTCGAGGGGGACAGGGGTGGCTACACCTTC. Its protein is CSVEGDRGGYTF.

The genes are TRBV7-8 and TRBJ2-7, with 8 bases matching TRBD2. The CDR3 totals 15 residues. Germline V gives CDR1 SGHVS, CDR2 FQNEAQ. V was pared by 3 bases and J by 4 bases, with 8 bases of the junction left unmatched. In nucleotides, the CDR3 is TGTGCCAGCAGCTTCGCAGCGGGAGCGGTGTACGAGCAGTACTTC. This sequence encodes CASSFAAGAVYEQYF. Together with reference TRBV7-8 and TRBJ2-7, the CDR3 gives the full variable domain: GAGVSQSPRYKVAKRGQDVALRCDPISGHVSLFWYQQALGQGPEFLTYFQNEAQLDKSGLPSDRFFAERPEGSVSTLKIQRTQQEDSAVYLCASSFAAGAVYEQYFGPGTRLTVT.

The rearrangement links TRBV9 to TRBJ1-1; 9 nucleotides line up with TRBD1. The CDR3 sequence is 12 residues long. Germline V gives CDR1 SGDLS, CDR2 YYNGEE. With 3 bases clipped from V and 6 bases from J, the junction kept 0 bases outside the gene matches. The CDR3 reads CASSGQGAEAFF. CDR3 DNA sequence: TGTGCCAGCAGCGGACAGGGGGCTGAAGCTTTCTTT.

The V and J genes are TRBV4-3 and TRBJ1-6; no reliable D call. V was clipped by 3 bases and J by 10 bases, with 10 bases between them. From germline, CDR1 is LGHNA and CDR2 YSLEER. CDR3 length: 13 residues. This CDR3 reads CASSQIVESPLHF. In DNA form, the CDR3 reads TGCGCCAGCAGCCAGATCGTAGAATCACCCCTCCACTTT.